This is a list of T cell receptor beta chains from one sample in a study of identical twins. TCRdb re-analysed the 5' RACE reads in MiXCR, keeping a single row per CDR3 protein. The data contain about 340,000 distinct CDR3 sequences, about 12% of them singletons. The same specimen was also included in a second study, on yellow fever vaccine responses in identical twins.

The sequenced sample was CD8+ T cells sorted from blood. The receptors were sampled from a young woman in good health. The CDR3 runs from the conserved cysteine through the conserved F or W. D genes are given only for firm matches. Size is stated for part of the rows, as once, few or many counts, or as a class when the clone is expanded.

TRBJ2-3	TRBV15	many	TRBD1	CATSRAGQGGTDTQYF	TGTGCCACCAGCAGAGCGGGACAGGGGGGCACAGATACGCAGTATTTT
TRBJ2-2	TRBV27	few	NA	CASSLYGYGELFF	TGTGCCAGCAGTTTATACGGCTACGGGGAGCTGTTTTTT
TRBJ2-3	TRBV20-1	NA	NA	CSAPGPSGTDTQYF	TGCAGTGCTCCAGGCCCTAGCGGCACAGATACGCAGTATTTT
TRBJ2-3	TRBV6-1	many	NA	CASNGVRADTQYF	TGTGCCAGCAACGGGGTCCGCGCAGATACGCAGTATTTT
TRBJ1-1	TRBV28	many	TRBD1	CATSAGQLLMNTEAFF	TGTGCCACCTCAGCGGGACAGTTACTCATGAACACTGAAGCTTTCTTT
TRBJ2-3	TRBV3-1	few	NA	CASSRDLGQRTTDTQYF	TGTGCCAGCAGCCGCGACCTAGGACAGAGAACCACAGATACGCAGTATTTT
TRBJ2-1	TRBV12-3/TRBV12-4	many	NA	CASTRGSSYNEQFF	TGTGCCAGCACCCGTGGGAGCTCCTACAATGAGCAGTTCTTC
TRBJ1-5	TRBV12-3/TRBV12-4	NA	NA	CASNNQGRNQPQHF	TGTGCCAGCAATAATCAGGGGCGCAATCAGCCCCAGCATTTT
TRBJ1-5	TRBV3-1	NA	NA	CASSPYFETTNQPQHF	TGTGCCAGCAGTCCATACTTCGAGACTACCAATCAGCCCCAGCATTTT
TRBJ2-1	TRBV6-5	NA	NA	CASSYSIALQGEQFF	TGTGCCAGCAGTTACTCGATTGCTCTGCAGGGTGAGCAGTTCTTC
TRBJ1-1	TRBV7-7	few	NA	CASSLDTNTEAFF	TGTGCCAGCAGCTTAGATACGAACACTGAAGCTTTCTTT
TRBJ2-3	TRBV11-2	NA	NA	CASSSQTSIFSDTQYF	TGTGCCAGCAGCTCGCAGACTTCTATCTTCTCAGATACGCAGTATTTT
TRBJ2-5	TRBV12-3/TRBV12-4	NA	NA	CASSIGRAQETQYF	TGTGCCAGCAGTATAGGGCGGGCCCAAGAGACCCAGTACTTC
TRBJ2-5	TRBV7-9	NA	TRBD1	CASSRTGGAETQYF	TGTGCCAGCAGCCGGACAGGGGGGGCGGAGACCCAGTACTTC
TRBJ2-5	TRBV6-5	NA	NA	CASSYPGGRTQYF	TGTGCCAGCAGTTACCCGGGGGGCCGGACCCAGTACTTC
TRBJ2-2	TRBV20-1	many	NA	CSATPGVNTGELFF	TGCAGTGCTACTCCTGGGGTCAACACCGGGGAGCTGTTTTTT
TRBJ2-7	TRBV29-1	few	NA	CSVEAGGQNYEQYF	TGCAGCGTTGAAGCAGGGGGGCAAAACTACGAGCAGTACTTC
TRBJ2-5	TRBV5-6	NA	NA	CASSPTGVLETQYF	TGTGCCAGCAGCCCGACCGGCGTCTTAGAGACCCAGTACTTC
TRBJ2-2	TRBV6-1	many	NA	CASRRYRELWGELFF	TGTGCCAGCAGGCGATACAGGGAACTTTGGGGGGAGCTGTTTTTT
TRBJ2-1	TRBV4-1	NA	NA	CASSQVLSSVNEQFF	TGCGCCAGCAGCCAAGTACTCTCATCCGTTAATGAGCAGTTCTTC
TRBJ2-5	TRBV7-8	few	NA	CASSSDIYQETQYF	TGTGCCAGCAGCTCAGACATTTACCAAGAGACCCAGTACTTC
TRBJ2-2	TRBV19	few	NA	CASSIDRNGGELFF	TGTGCCAGTAGTATCGACAGAAATGGGGGGGAGCTGTTTTTT
TRBJ2-7	TRBV27	NA	NA	CASFGTDEQYF	TGTGCCAGCTTCGGGACGGACGAGCAGTACTTC
TRBJ2-1	TRBV7-9	NA	TRBD2	CASGGSSGRSSNEQFF	TGTGCCAGCGGGGGCTCTAGCGGGAGATCTAGTAATGAGCAGTTCTTC
TRBJ2-5	TRBV11-2	NA	NA	CASSLGWGEEETQYF	TGTGCCAGCAGCTTAGGGTGGGGAGAGGAAGAGACCCAGTACTTC
TRBJ2-1	TRBV28	many	NA	CASSFGARDEQFF	TGTGCCAGCAGTTTTGGGGCGCGCGATGAGCAGTTCTTC
TRBJ2-7	TRBV10-3	many	NA	CAISDPQSYEQYF	TGTGCCATCAGTGACCCGCAATCCTACGAGCAGTACTTC
TRBJ2-7	TRBV25-1	NA	NA	CASGTGSREQYF	TGTGCCAGCGGGACGGGGTCTCGAGAGCAGTACTTC
TRBJ2-2	TRBV29-1	few	NA	CSVERDTGELFF	TGCAGCGTTGAAAGGGACACCGGGGAGCTGTTTTTT